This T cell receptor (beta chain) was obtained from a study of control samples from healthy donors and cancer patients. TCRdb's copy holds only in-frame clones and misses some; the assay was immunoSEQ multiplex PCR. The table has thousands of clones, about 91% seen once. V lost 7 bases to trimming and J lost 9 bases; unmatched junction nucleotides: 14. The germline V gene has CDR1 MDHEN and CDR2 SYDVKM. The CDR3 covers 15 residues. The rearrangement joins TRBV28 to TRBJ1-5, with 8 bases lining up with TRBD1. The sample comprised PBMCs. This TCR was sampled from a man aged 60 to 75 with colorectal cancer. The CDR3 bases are TGTGCCAGCACCCTCTCCCAGGGGGCTGGTTGGCCCCAGCATTTT. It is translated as CASTLSQGAGWPQHF.